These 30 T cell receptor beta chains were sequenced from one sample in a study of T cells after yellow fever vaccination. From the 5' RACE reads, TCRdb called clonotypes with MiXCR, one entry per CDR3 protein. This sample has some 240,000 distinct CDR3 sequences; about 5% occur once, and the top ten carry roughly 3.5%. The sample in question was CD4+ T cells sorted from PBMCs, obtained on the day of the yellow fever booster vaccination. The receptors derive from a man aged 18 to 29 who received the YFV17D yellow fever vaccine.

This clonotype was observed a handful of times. The CDR3: CASRGTGEQYF. In DNA form, the CDR3 reads TGTGCCAGCAGGGGAACAGGGGAGCAGTACTTC. V is TRBV12-3 or TRBV12-4 and J is TRBJ2-7; tentatively, D is TRBD1 (6 bases). V was shortened by 6 bases and J by 7 bases, with 10 bases between the two germline ends. The CDR3 has 11 amino acids.

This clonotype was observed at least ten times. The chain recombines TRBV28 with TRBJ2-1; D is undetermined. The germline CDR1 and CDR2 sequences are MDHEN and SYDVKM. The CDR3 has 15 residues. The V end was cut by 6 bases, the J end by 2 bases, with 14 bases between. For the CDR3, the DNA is TGTGCCAGCAGCCCCCACTATCCCCCCTACAATGAGCAGTTCTTC. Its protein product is CASSPHYPPYNEQFF. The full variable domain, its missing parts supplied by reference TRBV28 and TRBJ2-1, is DVKVTQSSRYLVKRTGEKVFLECVQDMDHENMFWYRQDPGLGLRLIYFSYDVKMKEKGDIPEGYSVSREKKERFSLILESASTNQTSMYLCASSPHYPPYNEQFFGPGTRLTVL.

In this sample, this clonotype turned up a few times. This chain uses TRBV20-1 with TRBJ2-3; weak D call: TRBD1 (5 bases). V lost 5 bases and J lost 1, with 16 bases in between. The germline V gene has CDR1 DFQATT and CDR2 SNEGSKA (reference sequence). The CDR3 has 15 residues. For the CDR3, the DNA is TGCAGTGCTTTCGCCAGGGCAGTTGGCACAGATACGCAGTATTTT. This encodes CSAFARAVGTDTQYF.

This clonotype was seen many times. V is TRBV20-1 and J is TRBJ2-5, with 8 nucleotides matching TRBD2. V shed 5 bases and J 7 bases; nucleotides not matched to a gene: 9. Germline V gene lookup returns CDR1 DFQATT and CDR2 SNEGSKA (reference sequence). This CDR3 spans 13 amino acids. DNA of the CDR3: TGCAGTGCTGGGACTAGGACGGCTGGGACCCAGTACTTC. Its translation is CSAGTRTAGTQYF.

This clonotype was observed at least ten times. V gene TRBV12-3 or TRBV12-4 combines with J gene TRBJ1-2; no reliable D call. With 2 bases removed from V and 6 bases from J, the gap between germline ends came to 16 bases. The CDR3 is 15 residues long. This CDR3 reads CASSLLGFSRDGYTF. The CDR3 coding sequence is TGTGCCAGCAGTTTACTCGGCTTCTCGAGAGATGGCTACACCTTC.

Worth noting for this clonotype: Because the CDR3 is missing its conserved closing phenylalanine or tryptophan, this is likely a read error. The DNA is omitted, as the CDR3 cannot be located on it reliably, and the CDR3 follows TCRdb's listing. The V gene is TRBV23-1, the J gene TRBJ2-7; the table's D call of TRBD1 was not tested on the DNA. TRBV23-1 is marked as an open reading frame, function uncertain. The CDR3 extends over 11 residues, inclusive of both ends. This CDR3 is CASSHPMDRAI.

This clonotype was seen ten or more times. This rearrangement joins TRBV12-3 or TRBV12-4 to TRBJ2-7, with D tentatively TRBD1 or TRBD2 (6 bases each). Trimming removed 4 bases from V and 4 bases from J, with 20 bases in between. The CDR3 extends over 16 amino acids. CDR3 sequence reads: CASSSKQGGLVYEQYF. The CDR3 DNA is TGTGCCAGCAGTTCCAAACAGGGAGGATTGGTATACGAGCAGTACTTC.

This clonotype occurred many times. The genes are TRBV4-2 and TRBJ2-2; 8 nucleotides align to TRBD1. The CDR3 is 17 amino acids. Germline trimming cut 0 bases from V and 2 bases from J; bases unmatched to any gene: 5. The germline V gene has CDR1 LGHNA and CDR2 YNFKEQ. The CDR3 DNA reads TGTGCCAGCAGCCAAGAGCCTCAGGGGGCTAACACCGGGGAGCTGTTTTTT. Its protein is CASSQEPQGANTGELFF.

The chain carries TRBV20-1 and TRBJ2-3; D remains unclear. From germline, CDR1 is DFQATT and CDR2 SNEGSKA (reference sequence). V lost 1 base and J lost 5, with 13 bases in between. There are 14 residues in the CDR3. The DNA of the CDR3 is TGCAGTGCTAGAGGCGTAACCCCCGGAGATACGCAGTATTTT. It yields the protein CSARGVTPGDTQYF.

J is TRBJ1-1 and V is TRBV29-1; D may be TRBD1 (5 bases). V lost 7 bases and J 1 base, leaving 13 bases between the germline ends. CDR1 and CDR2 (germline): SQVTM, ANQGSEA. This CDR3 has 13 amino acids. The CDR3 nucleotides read TGCAGCGCGAAGGGGATGGGGAACACTGAAGCTTTCTTT. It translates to CSAKGMGNTEAFF.

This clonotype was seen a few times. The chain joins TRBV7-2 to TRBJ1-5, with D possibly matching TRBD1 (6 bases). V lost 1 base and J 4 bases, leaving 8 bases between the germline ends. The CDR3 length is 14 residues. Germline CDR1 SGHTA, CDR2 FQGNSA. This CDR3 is CASSLVQGNQPQHF. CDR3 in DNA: TGTGCCAGCAGCTTAGTACAGGGTAATCAGCCCCAGCATTTT.

The CDR3 nucleotides are TGTGCCAGCAGCCCGAGGCCGAGACAAACGTCTTGGTACTTC. Encoded protein: CASSPRPRQTSWYF. V is TRBV28 and J is TRBJ2-4; no definite D call. The CDR3 runs 14 residues. Per the germline V gene, CDR1 is MDHEN and CDR2 is SYDVKM. V lost 6 bases and J lost 15, with 24 bases in between. The full variable domain, in which reference TRBV28 and TRBJ2-4 provide the parts outside the CDR3, is DVKVTQSSRYLVKRTGEKVFLECVQDMDHENMFWYRQDPGLGLRLIYFSYDVKMKEKGDIPEGYSVSREKKERFSLILESASTNQTSMYLCASSPRPRQTSWYFGAGTRLSVL.

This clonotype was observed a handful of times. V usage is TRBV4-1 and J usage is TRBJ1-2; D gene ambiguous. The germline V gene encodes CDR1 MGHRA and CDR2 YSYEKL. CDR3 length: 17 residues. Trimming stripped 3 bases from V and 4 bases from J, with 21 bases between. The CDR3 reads CASSHSLKGDTSYGYTF. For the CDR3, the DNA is TGCGCCAGCAGCCACTCGTTAAAAGGAGACACCAGCTATGGCTACACCTTC.

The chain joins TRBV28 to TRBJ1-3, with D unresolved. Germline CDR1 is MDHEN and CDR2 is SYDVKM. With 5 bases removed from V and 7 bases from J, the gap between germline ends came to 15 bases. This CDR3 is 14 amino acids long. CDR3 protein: CASSEGNPPNTIYF. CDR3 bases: TGTGCCAGCAGTGAAGGGAACCCCCCCAACACCATATATTTT.

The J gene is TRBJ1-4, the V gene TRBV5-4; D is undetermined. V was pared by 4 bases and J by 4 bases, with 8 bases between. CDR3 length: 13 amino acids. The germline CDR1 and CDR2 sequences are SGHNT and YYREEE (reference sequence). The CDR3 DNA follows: TGTGCCAGCAGCCCAGCACTTAATGAAAAACTGTTTTTT. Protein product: CASSPALNEKLFF. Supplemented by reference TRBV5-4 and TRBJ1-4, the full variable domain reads ETGVTQSPTHLIKTRGQQVTLRCSSQSGHNTVSWYQQALGQGPQFIFQYYREEENGRGNFPPRFSGLQFPNYSSELNVNALELDDSALYLCASSPALNEKLFFGSGTQLSVL.

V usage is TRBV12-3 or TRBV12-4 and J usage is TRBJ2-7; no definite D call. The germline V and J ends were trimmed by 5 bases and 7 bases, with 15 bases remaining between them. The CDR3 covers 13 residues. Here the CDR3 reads CASSPGPIGEQYF. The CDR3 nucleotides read TGTGCCAGCAGTCCCGGGCCCATTGGGGAGCAGTACTTC.

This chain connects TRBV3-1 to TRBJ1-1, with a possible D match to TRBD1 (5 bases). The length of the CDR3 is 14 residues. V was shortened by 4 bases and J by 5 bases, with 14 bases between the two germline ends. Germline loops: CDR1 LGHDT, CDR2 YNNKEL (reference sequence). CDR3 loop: CASSRGSGTTEAFF. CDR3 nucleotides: TGTGCCAGCAGCCGGGGGTCAGGGACTACTGAAGCTTTCTTT.

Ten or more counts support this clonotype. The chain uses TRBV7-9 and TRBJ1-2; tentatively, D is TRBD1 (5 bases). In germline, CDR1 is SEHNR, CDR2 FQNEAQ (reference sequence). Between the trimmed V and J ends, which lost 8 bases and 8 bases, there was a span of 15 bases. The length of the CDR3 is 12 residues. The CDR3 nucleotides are TGTGCCAGCCAGGGAAGGTCGTTGGGCTACACCTTC. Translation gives CASQGRSLGYTF. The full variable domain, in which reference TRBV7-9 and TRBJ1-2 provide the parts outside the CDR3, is DTGVSQNPRHKITKRGQNVTFRCDPISEHNRLYWYRQTLGQGPEFLTYFQNEAQLEKSRLLSDRFSAERPKGSFSTLEIQRTEQGDSAMYLCASQGRSLGYTFGSGTRLTVV.

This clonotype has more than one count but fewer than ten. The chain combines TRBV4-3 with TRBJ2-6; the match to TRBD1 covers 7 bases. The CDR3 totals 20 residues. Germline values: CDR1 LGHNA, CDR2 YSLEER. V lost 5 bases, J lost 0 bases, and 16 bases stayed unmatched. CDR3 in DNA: TGCGCCAGCAGCTATAAGCCGTCAGGGGGTTCGTACTCTGGGGCCAACGTCCTGACTTTC. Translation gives CASSYKPSGGSYSGANVLTF.

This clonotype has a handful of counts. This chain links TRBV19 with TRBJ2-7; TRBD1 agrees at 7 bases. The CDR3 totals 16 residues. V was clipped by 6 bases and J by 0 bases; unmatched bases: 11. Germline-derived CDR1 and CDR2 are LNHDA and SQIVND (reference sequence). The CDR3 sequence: CASSRTGVTYSYEQYF. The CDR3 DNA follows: TGTGCCAGTAGCAGAACAGGGGTAACTTACTCCTACGAGCAGTACTTC.

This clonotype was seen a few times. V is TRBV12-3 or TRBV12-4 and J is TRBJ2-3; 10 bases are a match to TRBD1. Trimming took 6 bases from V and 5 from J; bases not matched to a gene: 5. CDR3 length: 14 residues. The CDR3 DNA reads TGTGCCAGCAGAAGACAGGGGGCGATAGATACGCAGTATTTT. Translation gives CASRRQGAIDTQYF.

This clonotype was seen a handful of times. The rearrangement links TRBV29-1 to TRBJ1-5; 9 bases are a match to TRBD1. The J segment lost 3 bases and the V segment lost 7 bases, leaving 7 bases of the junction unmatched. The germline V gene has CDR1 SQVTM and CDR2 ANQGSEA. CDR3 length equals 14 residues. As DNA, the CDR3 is TGCAGCGCCAGCACAGGGGGCAACAATCAGCCCCAGCATTTT. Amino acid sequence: CSASTGGNNQPQHF.

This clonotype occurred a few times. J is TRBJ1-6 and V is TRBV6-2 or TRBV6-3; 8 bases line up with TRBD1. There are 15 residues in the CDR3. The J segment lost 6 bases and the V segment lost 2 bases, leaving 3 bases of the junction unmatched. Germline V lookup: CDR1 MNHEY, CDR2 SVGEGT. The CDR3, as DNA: TGTGCCAGCAGTTACCTTGACAGGGGTAATTCACCCCTCCACTTT. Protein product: CASSYLDRGNSPLHF.

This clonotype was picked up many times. CDR3: CASSWGSSGGAGGYNEQFF. DNA for the CDR3: TGCGCCAGCAGCTGGGGATCTAGCGGGGGGGCCGGTGGATACAATGAGCAGTTCTTC. This chain uses TRBV5-1 with TRBJ2-1; 12 nucleotides align to TRBD2. CDR1 and CDR2 from the germline V gene are SGHRS and YFSETQ. The CDR3 consists of 19 residues. The trim removed 3 bases at V and 4 bases at J, leaving 14 bases unmatched.

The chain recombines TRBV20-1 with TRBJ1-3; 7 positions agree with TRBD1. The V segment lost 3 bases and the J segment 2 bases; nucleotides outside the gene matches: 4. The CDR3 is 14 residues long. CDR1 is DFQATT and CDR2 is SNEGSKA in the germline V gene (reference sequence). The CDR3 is CSASPGQAGNTIYF. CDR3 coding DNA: TGCAGTGCTAGCCCTGGACAGGCTGGAAACACCATATATTTT.

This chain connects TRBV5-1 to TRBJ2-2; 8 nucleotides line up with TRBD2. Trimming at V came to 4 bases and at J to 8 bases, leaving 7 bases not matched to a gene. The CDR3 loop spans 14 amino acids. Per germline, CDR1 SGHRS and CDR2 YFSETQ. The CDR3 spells CASSRGGSPGELFF. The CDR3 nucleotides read TGCGCCAGCAGCCGGGGGGGTTCCCCTGGGGAGCTGTTTTTT.

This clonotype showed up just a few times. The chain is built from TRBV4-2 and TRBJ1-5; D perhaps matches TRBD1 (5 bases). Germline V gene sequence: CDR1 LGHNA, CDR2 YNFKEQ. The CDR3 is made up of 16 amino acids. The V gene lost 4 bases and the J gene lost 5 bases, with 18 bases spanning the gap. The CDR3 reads CASSLQNDMGDQPQHF. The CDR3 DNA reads TGTGCCAGCAGCCTACAGAACGACATGGGGGATCAGCCCCAGCATTTT.

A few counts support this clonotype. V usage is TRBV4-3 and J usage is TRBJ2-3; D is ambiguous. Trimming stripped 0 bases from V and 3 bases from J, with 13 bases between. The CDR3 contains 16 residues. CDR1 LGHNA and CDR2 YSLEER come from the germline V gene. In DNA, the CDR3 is TGCGCCAGCAGCCAAGACCCACGGCCCGAAACAGATACGCAGTATTTT. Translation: CASSQDPRPETDTQYF.

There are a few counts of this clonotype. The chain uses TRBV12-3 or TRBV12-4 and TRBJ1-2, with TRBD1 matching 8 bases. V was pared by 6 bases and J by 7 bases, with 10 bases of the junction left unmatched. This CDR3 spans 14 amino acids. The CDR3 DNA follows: TGTGCCAGCAGATTCGGGAGGACAGGGTCTGGCTACACCTTC. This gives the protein CASRFGRTGSGYTF.

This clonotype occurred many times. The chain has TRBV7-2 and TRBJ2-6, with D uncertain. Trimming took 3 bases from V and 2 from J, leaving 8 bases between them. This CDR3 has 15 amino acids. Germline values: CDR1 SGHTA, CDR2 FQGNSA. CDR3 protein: CASSFRWAGANVLTF. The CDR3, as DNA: TGTGCCAGCAGCTTCCGTTGGGCTGGGGCCAACGTCCTGACTTTC.